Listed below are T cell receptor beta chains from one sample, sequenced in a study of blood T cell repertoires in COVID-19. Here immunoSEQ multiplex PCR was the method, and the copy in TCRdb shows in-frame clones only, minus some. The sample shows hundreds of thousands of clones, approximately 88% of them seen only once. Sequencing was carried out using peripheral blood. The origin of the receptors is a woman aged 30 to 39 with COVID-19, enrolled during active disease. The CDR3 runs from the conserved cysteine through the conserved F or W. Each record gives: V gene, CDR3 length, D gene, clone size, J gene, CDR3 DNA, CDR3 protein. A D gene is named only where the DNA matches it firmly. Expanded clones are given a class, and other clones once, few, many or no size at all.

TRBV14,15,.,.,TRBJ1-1,TGTGCCAGCAGCGTAACTCAGGGATATCGCACTGAAGCTTTCTTT,CASSVTQGYRTEAFF
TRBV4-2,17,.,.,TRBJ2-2,TGTGCCAGCAGCCAGGGACTTTCCCCTCGGGACTTCGGGGAGCTGTTTTTT,CASSQGLSPRDFGELFF
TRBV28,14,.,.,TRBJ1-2,TGTGCCAGCAGCCGGACAGAGCCTAACTATGGCTACACCTTC,CASSRTEPNYGYTF
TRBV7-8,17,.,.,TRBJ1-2,TGTGCCAGCAGCCCACTGGCGGGGCCCGACCCTAACTATGGCTACACCTTC,CASSPLAGPDPNYGYTF
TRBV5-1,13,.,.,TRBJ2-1,TGCGCCAGCAGCTCGGACAACAACAATGAGCAGTTCTTC,CASSSDNNNEQFF
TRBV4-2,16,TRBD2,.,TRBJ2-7,TGTGCCAGCAGCCAAGTAATACTAGCGGGTGGGGCCGAGCAGTACTTC,CASSQVILAGGAEQYF
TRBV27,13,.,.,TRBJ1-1,TGTGCCAGCAGTTTATCCGGGTTTTCTGAAGCTTTCTTT,CASSLSGFSEAFF
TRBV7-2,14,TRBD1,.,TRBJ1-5,TGTGCCAGCAGCAGTGACAGGGGAAATCAGCCCCAGCATTTT,CASSSDRGNQPQHF
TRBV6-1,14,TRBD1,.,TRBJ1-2,TGTGCCAGCAGTGAATTGGGGGACAGTCTCGGCTACACCTTC,CASSELGDSLGYTF
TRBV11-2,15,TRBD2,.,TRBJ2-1,TGTGCCAGCAGCTTAGGGACTAGCGGGATGAATGAGCAGTTCTTC,CASSLGTSGMNEQFF
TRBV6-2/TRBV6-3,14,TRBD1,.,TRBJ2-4,TGTGCCAGCAGTTCTACAGGGGTCGGAAACATTCAGTACTTC,CASSSTGVGNIQYF
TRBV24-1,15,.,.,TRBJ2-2,TGTGCCACCAGTGGAAACCGTAGGGGCACCGGGGAGCTGTTTTTT,CATSGNRRGTGELFF
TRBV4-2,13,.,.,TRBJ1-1,TGTGCCAGCAGCCAAGGGCTCAGGCATGAAGCTTTCTTT,CASSQGLRHEAFF
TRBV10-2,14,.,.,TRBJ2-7,TGCGCCAGCAGTGAGTCGATCGGCTCCTACGAGCAGTACTTC,CASSESIGSYEQYF
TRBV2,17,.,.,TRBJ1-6,TGTGCCAGCAGTGTCTCCGCGGGGGGATCCTATAATTCACCCCTCCACTTT,CASSVSAGGSYNSPLHF
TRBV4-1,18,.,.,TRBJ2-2,TGCGCCAGCAGCCGGGGACTGCGGGGACGTTGGAACACCGGGGAGCTGTTTTTT,CASSRGLRGRWNTGELFF
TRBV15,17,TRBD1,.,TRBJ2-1,TGTGCCACCAGCAGAGATTATGGGACAGGGCTTAACAATGAGCAGTTCTTC,CATSRDYGTGLNNEQFF
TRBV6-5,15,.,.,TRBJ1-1,TGTGCCAGCAGTTACGTGGCAGGGTTCGGCACTGAAGCTTTCTTT,CASSYVAGFGTEAFF
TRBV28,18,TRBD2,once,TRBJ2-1,TGTGCCAGCAGTCGGTGGGGACTAGCGGGGGGATCCTACAATGAGCAGTTCTTC,CASSRWGLAGGSYNEQFF
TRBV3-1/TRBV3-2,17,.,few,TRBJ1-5,TGTGCCAGCAGCCAAGGGTACCGGGACACAGAAGATCAGCCCCAGCATTTT,CASSQGYRDTEDQPQHF
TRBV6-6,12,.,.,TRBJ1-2,TGTGCCAGCAGTTACTCGATCGGTGGCTACACCTTC,CASSYSIGGYTF
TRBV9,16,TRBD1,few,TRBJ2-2,TGTGCCAGCAGCGCCAGACAGGGGGCCCACACCGGGGAGCTGTTTTTT,CASSARQGAHTGELFF
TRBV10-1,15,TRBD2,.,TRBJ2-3,TGCGCCAGCAGCCCGGGGGGGGGTGTCACTGATACGCAGTATTTT,CASSPGGGVTDTQYF